The sequence of this T cell receptor (beta chain) was determined in a study of Graves' ophthalmopathy and Graves' hyperthyroidism. The TCR beta CDR3 regions underwent amplification from RNA transcripts. Second-round multiplex PCR came after a first-round RT-PCR that employed HTBI primers. Using its own MiXCR run on the multiplex PCR reads, TCRdb lists one record per CDR3 protein. The data hold hundreds of thousands of distinct CDR3 sequences, with about a fifth observed a single time. This clonotype was seen a few times. Per germline, CDR1 PRHDT and CDR2 FYEKMQ (reference sequence). The CDR3 runs to 17 residues. Trimming removed 5 bases from V and 3 bases from J; junction bases left unmatched: 10.

Sequences were obtained from peripheral blood. The sequence was obtained from a woman aged 18-29 years with stable Graves' hyperthyroidism. Some clones in this sample may be carry-over from other donors' samples. The V call is TRBV13, the J call TRBJ2-7, with 13 bases lining up with TRBD2. The CDR3 spells CASSLLAGLAGHYEQYF. DNA for the CDR3: TGTGCCAGCAGCCTCCTGGCGGGACTAGCGGGGCACTACGAGCAGTACTTC.